Below, 4 T cell receptor beta chains from the same sample are listed, as sequenced in a study of long-term antiretroviral therapy in people with HIV. The run of the v3.0 immunoSEQ assay was at survey level. Sequencing used immunoSEQ multiplex PCR; TCRdb keeps in-frame clones, though not all of them. Seen here are some 33,000 clones, about 96% observed once, and the top ten hold roughly 2.3%. The sequencing here drew on unsorted PBMCs, taken roughly 6.9 years after starting antiretroviral therapy. The receptors derive from a man in his thirties or forties with HIV.

The V call is TRBV7-8, the J call TRBJ2-7, with TRBD1 identical over 7 bases. The V segment lost 5 bases and the J segment 7 bases; nucleotides outside the gene matches: 14. The germline V gene encodes CDR1 SGHVS and CDR2 FQNEAQ. The CDR3 extends over 15 amino acids. The CDR3 DNA reads as TGTGCCAGCAGCCGGAAGGGGACAGCCTTGAGGGAGCAGTACTTC. Its protein product is CASSRKGTALREQYF.

The chain recombines TRBV5-1 with TRBJ2-1; 9 bases line up with TRBD1. Germline CDR1 is SGHRS and CDR2 is YFSETQ. CDR3 length: 12 residues. J lost 15 bases, V lost 4 bases, and 8 bases had no gene match. In DNA, the CDR3 is TGCGCCAGCAGCATGTCACAGGGGGCCGTGTTCTTC. It yields the protein CASSMSQGAVFF. The full variable domain, its missing parts supplied by reference TRBV5-1 and TRBJ2-1, is KAGVTQTPRYLIKTRGQQVTLSCSPISGHRSVSWYQQTPGQGLQFLFEYFSETQRNKGNFPGRFSGRQFSNSRSEMNVSTLELGDSALYLCASSMSQGAVFFGPGTRLTVL.

The rearrangement links TRBV12-5 to TRBJ2-3; D gene uncertain. CDR1 is LGHNT and CDR2 is FRNRAP in the germline V gene. This CDR3 has 16 amino acids. V was shortened by 0 bases and J by 1 base, with 11 bases between the two germline ends. CDR3 in amino acids: CASGLVRYEGTDTQYF. CDR3 in DNA: TGTGCTAGTGGTTTGGTAAGGTACGAAGGCACAGATACGCAGTATTTT. Looking up the rest from reference TRBV12-5 and TRBJ2-3 gives the full variable domain: DARVTQTPRHKVTEMGQEVTMRCQPILGHNTVFWYRQTMMQGLELLAYFRNRAPLDDSGMPKDRFSAEMPDATLATLKIQPSEPRDSAVYFCASGLVRYEGTDTQYFGPGTRLTVL.

The V call is TRBV7-9, the J call TRBJ2-3, with 9 bases lining up with TRBD2. This CDR3 is built from 15 residues. V gave up 5 bases and J gave up 3 bases; unmatched junction bases: 6. Looked up from germline, CDR1 is SEHNR and CDR2 is FQNEAQ (reference sequence). The CDR3 here is CASSPYSGGTDTQYF. CDR3 sequence (DNA): TGTGCCAGCAGCCCTTATAGCGGGGGAACAGATACGCAGTATTTT. Drawing the rest from reference TRBV7-9 and TRBJ2-3, the complete variable domain is DTGVSQNPRHKITKRGQNVTFRCDPISEHNRLYWYRQTLGQGPEFLTYFQNEAQLEKSRLLSDRFSAERPKGSFSTLEIQRTEQGDSAMYLCASSPYSGGTDTQYFGPGTRLTVL.